The entry below gives a single TCR beta chain sequence along with its context. Its antigen is still unknown. In patients chosen for sequencing, flow cytometry had shown CD8+CD57+ cell expansion. Each of the patients presented with severe acquired aplastic anemia. The CDR3 has 16 residues. With V trimmed by 3 bases and J by 8 bases, 11 bases remained unmatched. Per the germline V gene, CDR1 is SGHVS and CDR2 is FQNEAQ. This sample is drawn from a study of CD8+CD57+ T cells in acquired aplastic anemia. The wider study: DNA per sorted CD4+ or CD8+ sample ranged about 0.19 to 30 ug, averaging around 3.1 ug.

Genomic DNA constituted the template upon which TCR beta VDJ and CDR3 profiling was performed. TCRdb re-analysed the reads in MiXCR, keeping a single row per CDR3 protein. The data hold about 260,000 distinct CDR3 sequences, with 82% observed a single time. The study's findings and limits: No significant patient-versus-control difference appeared in CD8+ Simpson's diversity. Patients and controls turned out to have approximately 29 CD8+ CDR3 sequences in common.

This clonotype was obtained from a human donor with aplastic anemia. The chain recombines TRBV7-8 with TRBJ2-1; 9 bases are a match to TRBD2. The sample was sorted CD4+, CD8+, or CD8+CD57+ T cells (not recorded which) from PBMCs. The CDR3 DNA follows: TGTGCCAGCAGCTTTCAACCAAGCGGGAGGAGCGATGAGCAGTTCTTC. Protein sequence: CASSFQPSGRSDEQFF.